Listed below are T cell receptor beta chains from one sample, sequenced in a study of blood T cell repertoires in COVID-19. The protocol was immunoSEQ multiplex PCR, while the TCRdb copy is restricted to in-frame clones and leaves out a portion. The table lists 150,000 or so clones, around 82% of them singletons. Sequenced sample: peripheral blood. Receptor source: a human donor in a cohort sampled during active COVID-19. CDR3s include the opening cysteine and the closing phenylalanine or tryptophan. The D gene is left open where the match is weak.

j_gene	v_gene	d_gene	CDR3nt	CDR3aa
TRBJ2-2	TRBV30	-	TGTGCCTGGAGCGCTATTCACACCGGGGAGCTGTTTTTT	CAWSAIHTGELFF
TRBJ1-2	TRBV19	TRBD1	TGTGCCAGTAGTACGACAGGGGGTGGGATGGATGGCTACACCTTC	CASSTTGGGMDGYTF
TRBJ1-1	TRBV10-2	-	TGCGCCAGCAGGGTGGCAGACTACCAAGCTTTCTTT	CASRVADYQAFF
TRBJ2-2	TRBV10-1	-	TGCGCCAGCAGTGACGTTTCCCAAGAGGGAGGGGAGCTGTTTTTT	CASSDVSQEGGELFF
TRBJ1-1	TRBV10-3	-	TGTGCCATCAGCCGTCGGGGGGACACTGAAGCTTTCTTT	CAISRRGDTEAFF
TRBJ2-2	TRBV7-2	TRBD2	TGTGCCAGCAGCTTTGCGGGAGGACAGACCGGGGAGCTGTTTTTT	CASSFAGGQTGELFF
TRBJ1-1	TRBV19	-	TGTGCCAGTAGTTTGCAGATGAACACTGAAGCTTTCTTT	CASSLQMNTEAFF
TRBJ2-1	TRBV7-8	-	TGTGCCAGCAGCTTAGCGAGTGCCGGTGGTGGCTACAATGAGCAGTTCTTC	CASSLASAGGGYNEQFF
TRBJ1-4	TRBV18	-	TGTGCCAGCTCACCTACAGGGTTGCGGAATGAAAAACTGTTTTTT	CASSPTGLRNEKLFF
TRBJ2-1	TRBV3-1/TRBV3-2	-	TGTGCCAGCAGCCCCGCGGGGTGCTACAATGAGCAGTTCTTC	CASSPAGCYNEQFF
TRBJ2-3	TRBV18	-	TGTGCCAGCTCACCTTCCATCACAGATACGCAGTATTTT	CASSPSITDTQYF
TRBJ2-3	TRBV18	TRBD1	TGTGCCAGCTCACCACTGGGACAGGGGGGTGCAGATACGCAGTATTTT	CASSPLGQGGADTQYF
TRBJ1-1	TRBV7-2	TRBD1	TGTGCCAGCAGCTTGGACAGGTTGGGGTTAGGCACTGAAGCTTTCTTT	CASSLDRLGLGTEAFF
TRBJ1-5	TRBV11-3	-	TGTGCCAGCAGCTCCAACTACGGGCCCCAGCATTTT	CASSSNYGPQHF
TRBJ2-1	TRBV3-1/TRBV3-2	TRBD2	TGTGCCAGCAGCCCGCCCGGGACTAGTTCGGGTGAGCAGTTCTTC	CASSPPGTSSGEQFF
TRBJ1-1	TRBV6-2/TRBV6-3	-	TGTGCCAGCAGTTACAGCCTCCCGGCTGAAGCTTTCTTT	CASSYSLPAEAFF
TRBJ1-1	TRBV30	-	TGTGCCTGGAGTGTTTCGCGGGAGATAAACACTGAAGCTTTCTTT	CAWSVSREINTEAFF
TRBJ1-6	TRBV5-1	-	TGCGCCAGCAGCTTTTTCCAGGGATATAATTCACCCCTCCACTTT	CASSFFQGYNSPLHF
TRBJ2-3	TRBV5-5	-	TGTGCCAGCAGCCTAGCCCCACCTGGCGGACGGAACACAGATACGCAGTATTTT	CASSLAPPGGRNTDTQYF
TRBJ2-7	TRBV5-1	-	TGCGCCAGCAGCACCGGGACTGCCAGCTGGTACGAGCAGTACTTC	CASSTGTASWYEQYF
TRBJ1-4	TRBV25-1	-	TGTGCCAGCAGCTCGAGGGACTCTAATGAAAAACTGTTTTTT	CASSSRDSNEKLFF
TRBJ1-6	TRBV18	TRBD1	TGTGCCAGCTCACCGCAACGGACAGGTTATTCACCCCTCCACTTT	CASSPQRTGYSPLHF